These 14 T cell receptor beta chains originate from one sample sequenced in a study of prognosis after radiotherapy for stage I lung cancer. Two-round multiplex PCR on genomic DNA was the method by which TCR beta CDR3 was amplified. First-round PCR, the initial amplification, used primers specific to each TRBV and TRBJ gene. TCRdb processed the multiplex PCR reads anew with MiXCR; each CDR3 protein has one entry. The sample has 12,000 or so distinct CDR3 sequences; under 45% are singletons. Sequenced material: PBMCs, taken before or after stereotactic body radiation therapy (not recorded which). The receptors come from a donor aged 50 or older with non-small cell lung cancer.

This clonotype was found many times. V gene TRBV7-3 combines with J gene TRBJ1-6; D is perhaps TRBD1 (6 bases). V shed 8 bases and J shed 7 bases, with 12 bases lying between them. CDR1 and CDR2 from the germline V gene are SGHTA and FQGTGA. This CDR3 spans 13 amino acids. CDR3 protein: CASASGANSPLHF. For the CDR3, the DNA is TGTGCCAGCGCTTCAGGGGCCAATTCACCCCTCCACTTT.

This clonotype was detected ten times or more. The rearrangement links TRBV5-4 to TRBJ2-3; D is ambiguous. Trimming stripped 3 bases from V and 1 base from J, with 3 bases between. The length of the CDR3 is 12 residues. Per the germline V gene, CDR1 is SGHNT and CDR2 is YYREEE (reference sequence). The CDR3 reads CASSSGTDTQYF. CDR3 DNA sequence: TGTGCCAGCAGCTCGGGCACAGATACGCAGTATTTT. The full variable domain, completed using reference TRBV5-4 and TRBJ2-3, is ETGVTQSPTHLIKTRGQQVTLRCSSQSGHNTVSWYQQALGQGPQFIFQYYREEENGRGNFPPRFSGLQFPNYSSELNVNALELDDSALYLCASSSGTDTQYFGPGTRLTVL.

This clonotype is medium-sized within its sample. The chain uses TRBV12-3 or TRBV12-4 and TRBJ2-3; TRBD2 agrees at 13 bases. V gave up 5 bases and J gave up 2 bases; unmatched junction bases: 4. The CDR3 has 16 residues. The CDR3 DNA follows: TGTGCCAGCAGTGGTGGACTAGCGGGAGACACAGATACGCAGTATTTT. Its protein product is CASSGGLAGDTDTQYF.

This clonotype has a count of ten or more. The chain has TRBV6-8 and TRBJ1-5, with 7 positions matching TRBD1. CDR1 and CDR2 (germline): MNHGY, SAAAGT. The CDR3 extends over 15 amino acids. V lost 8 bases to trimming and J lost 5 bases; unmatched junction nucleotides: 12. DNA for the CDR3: TGTGCCAGCCGCCGACCGAGGGGGCGGGATCAGCCCCAGCATTTT. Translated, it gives CASRRPRGRDQPQHF.

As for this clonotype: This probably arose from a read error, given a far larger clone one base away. As DNA, the CDR3 is TGTGCCAGCAGCCACCTCTTGGTGGGGAGCTCCTACAATGAGCAGTTCTTC. It encodes CASSHLLVGSSYNEQFF. The V call is TRBV3-2, the J call TRBJ2-1. TRBV3-2 is a known pseudogene. The CDR3 spans 17 residues.

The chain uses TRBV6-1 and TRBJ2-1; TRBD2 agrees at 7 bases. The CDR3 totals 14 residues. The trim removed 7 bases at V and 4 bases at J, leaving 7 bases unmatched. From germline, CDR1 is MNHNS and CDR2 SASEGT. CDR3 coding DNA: TGTGCCAGCAAGTTGGCTAGCGGATACAATGAGCAGTTCTTC. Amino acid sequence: CASKLASGYNEQFF.

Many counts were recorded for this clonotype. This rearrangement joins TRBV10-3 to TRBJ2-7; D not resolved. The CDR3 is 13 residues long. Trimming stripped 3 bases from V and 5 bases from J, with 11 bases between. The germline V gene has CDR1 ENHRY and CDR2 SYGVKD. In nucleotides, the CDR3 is TGTGCCATCAGTGACCCCCCGGGCCACGAGCAGTACTTC. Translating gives CAISDPPGHEQYF.

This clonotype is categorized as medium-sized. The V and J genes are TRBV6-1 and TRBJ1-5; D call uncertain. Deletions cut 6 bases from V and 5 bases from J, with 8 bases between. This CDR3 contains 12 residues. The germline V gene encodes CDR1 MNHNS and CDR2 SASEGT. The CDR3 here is CASSWWDQPQHF. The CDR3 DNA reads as TGTGCCAGCAGCTGGTGGGATCAGCCCCAGCATTTT.

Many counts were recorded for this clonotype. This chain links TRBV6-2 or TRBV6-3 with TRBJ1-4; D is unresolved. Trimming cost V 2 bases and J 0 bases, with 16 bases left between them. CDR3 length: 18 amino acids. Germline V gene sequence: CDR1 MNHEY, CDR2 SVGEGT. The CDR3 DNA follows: TGTGCCAGCAGTTACCAACGGGGTCGGGTTGCAACTAATGAAAAACTGTTTTTT. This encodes CASSYQRGRVATNEKLFF.

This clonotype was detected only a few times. The CDR3 sequence: CASSLYRAVNSPLHF. Here the CDR3 DNA reads TGTGCCAGCAGTTTATACAGGGCTGTCAATTCACCCCTCCACTTT. V usage is TRBV28 and J usage is TRBJ1-6; maybe TRBD1 (6 bases). The CDR3 is 15 amino acids. Germline-derived CDR1 and CDR2 are MDHEN and SYDVKM. The V end was cut by 1 base, the J end by 7 bases, with 11 bases between.

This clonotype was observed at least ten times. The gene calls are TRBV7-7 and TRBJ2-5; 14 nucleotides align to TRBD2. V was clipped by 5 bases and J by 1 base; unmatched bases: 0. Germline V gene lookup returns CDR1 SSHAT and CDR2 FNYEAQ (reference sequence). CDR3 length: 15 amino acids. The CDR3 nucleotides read TGTGCCAGCAGCGGGACTAGCGGGGGCCAAGAGACCCAGTACTTC. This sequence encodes CASSGTSGGQETQYF.

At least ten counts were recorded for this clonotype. CDR3 sequence (DNA): TGCGCCAGCAGCTTGTTGGCAGCGTCGGGATATGGCTACACCTTC. Residues: CASSLLAASGYGYTF. V and J are TRBV5-1 and TRBJ1-2; D is uncertain. Looked up from germline, CDR1 is SGHRS and CDR2 is YFSETQ. The CDR3 loop spans 15 amino acids. V was shortened by 1 base and J by 5 bases, with 15 bases between the two germline ends.

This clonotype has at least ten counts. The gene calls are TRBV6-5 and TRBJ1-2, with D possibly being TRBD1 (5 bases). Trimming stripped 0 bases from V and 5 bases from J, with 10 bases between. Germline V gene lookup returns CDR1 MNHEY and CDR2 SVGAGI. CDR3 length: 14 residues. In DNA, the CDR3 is TGTGCCAGCAGTTACTCAGGGGACCAATATGGCTACACCTTC. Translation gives CASSYSGDQYGYTF.

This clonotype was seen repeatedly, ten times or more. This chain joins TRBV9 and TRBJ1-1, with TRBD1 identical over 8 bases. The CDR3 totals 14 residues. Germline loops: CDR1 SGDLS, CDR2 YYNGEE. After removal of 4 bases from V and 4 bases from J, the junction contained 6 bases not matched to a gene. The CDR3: CASSPTGVSTEAFF. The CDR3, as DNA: TGTGCCAGCAGCCCGACAGGGGTTTCCACTGAAGCTTTCTTT.